A selection of T cell receptor beta chains follows, all from one sample in a study of shared clonotypes between healthy human individuals. Libraries were prepared by immunoSEQ multiplex PCR; TCRdb keeps only in-frame clonotypes and omits some of them. Of approximately 1.5 million clones in the sample, 95% to 99% were seen once. Sequenced material: naive CD4+ T cells sorted from blood. Receptors were obtained from a man in his thirties or forties in good health. Each CDR3 is given with its conserved first and last residue. A D gene is named only where the DNA matches it firmly. The size field is filled for only some rows; it gives once, few, many or a size class.

-	TRBD2	TRBV19	TRBJ2-2	CASSMGRWAREADTGELFF	TGTGCCAGTAGTATGGGGCGGTGGGCGCGGGAGGCCGACACCGGGGAGCTGTTTTTT
-	TRBD1	TRBV2	TRBJ2-5	CASSTGVQETQYF	TGTGCCAGCTCGACAGGGGTGCAAGAGACCCAGTACTTC
-	-	TRBV9	TRBJ2-1	CASSVGAAPNEQFF	TGTGCCAGCAGCGTTGGGGCCGCGCCGAATGAGCAGTTCTTC
-	-	TRBV27	TRBJ2-2	CASSSLRGVGGELFF	TGTGCCAGCAGTTCCTTGAGAGGGGTTGGCGGGGAGCTGTTTTTT
-	TRBD1	TRBV29-1	TRBJ2-2	CSVYTTGVAGELFF	TGCAGCGTTTATACGACAGGGGTGGCCGGGGAGCTGTTTTTT
-	-	TRBV28	TRBJ1-1	CASSPQRPNTEAFF	TGTGCCAGCAGTCCCCAGCGGCCGAACACTGAAGCTTTCTTT
-	-	TRBV4-3	TRBJ2-2	CASSPRPNTGELFF	TGCGCCAGCAGCCCCCGACCGAACACCGGGGAGCTGTTTTTT
-	-	TRBV29-1	TRBJ2-7	CSVLGRGSSYEQYF	TGCAGCGTTTTAGGTCGCGGTAGCTCCTACGAGCAGTACTTC
-	-	TRBV10-3	TRBJ1-1	CAISEATRLGAFF	TGTGCCATCAGTGAGGCCACAAGGTTGGGAGCTTTCTTT
-	-	TRBV2	TRBJ2-2	CASLYGSAGTGELFF	TGTGCCAGCCTTTACGGGAGCGCTGGCACCGGGGAGCTGTTTTTT
-	TRBD2	TRBV10-2	TRBJ2-1	CASSDFWAGLALYNEQFF	TGCGCCAGCAGTGACTTTTGGGCGGGACTAGCGTTATACAATGAGCAGTTCTTC
-	TRBD1	TRBV14	TRBJ2-7	CASSQRDRAHEQYF	TGTGCCAGCAGCCAACGGGACAGGGCCCACGAGCAGTACTTC
-	TRBD1	TRBV27	TRBJ2-7	CASSSGRPGQGYEQYF	TGTGCCAGCAGTTCAGGCCGACCGGGACAGGGCTACGAGCAGTACTTC
-	-	TRBV5-1	TRBJ1-3	CASRPDGFGNTIYF	TGCGCCAGCAGACCTGACGGATTTGGAAACACCATATATTTT
-	-	TRBV11-2	TRBJ2-7	CASSGLAYAEQYF	TGTGCCAGCAGCGGGCTAGCGTACGCCGAGCAGTACTTC
-	-	TRBV19	TRBJ2-1	CATTPPRVPNEQFF	TGTGCCACCACGCCCCCCAGGGTTCCCAATGAGCAGTTCTTC
-	TRBD2	TRBV27	TRBJ2-7	CASRAALAGYSYEQYF	TGTGCCAGCAGGGCCGCACTAGCGGGATACTCCTACGAGCAGTACTTC
once	-	TRBV5-4	TRBJ2-1	CASSLGKVGDEQFF	TGTGCCAGCAGCTTGGGTAAAGTGGGGGATGAGCAGTTCTTC
-	-	TRBV5-5	TRBJ1-2	CASSFLERHGYTF	TGTGCCAGCAGCTTTTTGGAAAGACATGGCTACACCTTC
-	TRBD1	TRBV4-2	TRBJ2-5	CASSQQGQGEFETQYF	TGTGCCAGCAGCCAACAGGGACAGGGAGAGTTTGAGACCCAGTACTTC
-	TRBD2	TRBV5-1	TRBJ2-1	CASSWGLAGQDEQFF	TGCGCCAGCAGCTGGGGACTAGCGGGTCAGGATGAGCAGTTCTTC
-	-	TRBV2	TRBJ2-2	CASSEAASFGELFF	TGTGCCAGCAGTGAGGCTGCGAGCTTCGGGGAGCTGTTTTTT
-	TRBD2	TRBV2	TRBJ2-3	CASSRRVLAGGSTDTQYF	TGTGCCAGCAGCCGTCGGGTGCTAGCGGGGGGGAGCACAGATACGCAGTATTTT
-	TRBD2	TRBV7-6	TRBJ2-3	CASSLGILAGGPGDTQYF	TGTGCCAGCAGCTTAGGGATACTAGCGGGAGGGCCAGGGGATACGCAGTATTTT
-	-	TRBV28	TRBJ2-1	CASSLSNSHNEQFF	TGTGCCAGCAGTTTATCCAACTCACACAATGAGCAGTTCTTC
once	-	TRBV9	TRBJ2-7	CASSVQPAPPPNEQYF	TGTGCCAGCAGCGTACAACCGGCCCCACCCCCCAACGAGCAGTACTTC
-	TRBD2	TRBV10-3	TRBJ2-5	CAISESRLAANPETQYF	TGTGCCATCAGTGAGTCTCGGCTAGCGGCCAACCCAGAGACCCAGTACTTC
-	TRBD2	TRBV10-3	TRBJ2-3	CAISGWASGNSSTDTQYF	TGTGCCATCAGTGGTTGGGCTAGCGGGAATTCCAGCACAGATACGCAGTATTTT
-	TRBD1	TRBV14	TRBJ2-2	CASSRKGQINTGELFF	TGTGCCAGCAGCCGAAAGGGACAGATTAACACCGGGGAGCTGTTTTTT
once	-	TRBV5-4	TRBJ2-5	CASSPAGETQYF	TGTGCCAGCAGCCCCGCAGGGGAGACCCAGTACTTC
-	-	TRBV7-2	TRBJ2-1	CASSRGGAYNEQFF	TGTGCCAGCAGCCGGGGCGGGGCCTACAATGAGCAGTTCTTC
once	TRBD2	TRBV9	TRBJ2-1	CASSAQRRLAGGGYNEQFF	TGTGCCAGCAGCGCCCAGAGGAGACTAGCGGGAGGTGGGTACAATGAGCAGTTCTTC
once	TRBD1	TRBV11-2	TRBJ2-7	CASSQTGGDYEQYF	TGTGCCAGCAGCCAAACAGGGGGCGACTACGAGCAGTACTTC
-	-	TRBV7-7	TRBJ2-3	CASSLGTYTDTQYF	TGTGCCAGCAGCCTTGGGACCTACACAGATACGCAGTATTTT
-	TRBD2	TRBV19	TRBJ2-7	CASSVSGSGYEQYF	TGTGCCAGTAGTGTAAGCGGGAGCGGCTACGAGCAGTACTTC
once	-	TRBV5-6	TRBJ2-7	CASSPAIGRASEQYF	TGTGCCAGCAGCCCCGCCATTGGCAGGGCGAGTGAGCAGTACTTC
-	-	TRBV14	TRBJ1-1	CASSHRGTGRLGRNTEAFF	TGTGCCAGCAGCCATCGGGGGACGGGTCGCTTAGGTCGGAACACTGAAGCTTTCTTT
-	-	TRBV11-3	TRBJ2-3	CASSRGSTTDTQYF	TGTGCCAGCTCCCGGGGAAGCACCACAGATACGCAGTATTTT
-	-	TRBV28	TRBJ1-5	CASSFGQFNQPQHF	TGTGCCAGCAGTTTTGGCCAGTTCAATCAGCCCCAGCATTTT
-	-	TRBV5-4	TRBJ2-3	CASGTGPGVDTQYF	TGTGCCAGTGGGACCGGGCCCGGGGTAGATACGCAGTATTTT
once	TRBD2	TRBV5-1	TRBJ2-2	CASSSSLAGVYTGELFF	TGCGCCAGCAGCTCGAGCCTAGCGGGAGTTTACACCGGGGAGCTGTTTTTT
-	-	TRBV27	TRBJ2-4	CASSFSRGNIQYF	TGTGCCAGCAGTTTTAGTAGGGGGAACATTCAGTACTTC
-	TRBD1	TRBV28	TRBJ1-1	CASTNPGGTEAFF	TGTGCCAGCACCAATCCAGGGGGGACTGAAGCTTTCTTT
-	-	TRBV5-1	TRBJ2-1	CATKSSASYNEQFF	TGCGCCACAAAGTCTAGCGCCTCCTACAATGAGCAGTTCTTC
-	-	TRBV7-2	TRBJ1-1	CASSLEVRSGTEAFF	TGTGCCAGCAGCTTAGAGGTCCGCTCGGGCACTGAAGCTTTCTTT
-	TRBD1	TRBV27	TRBJ1-1	CASSIGTGISAFF	TGTGCCAGCAGTATTGGGACAGGGATTTCAGCTTTCTTT
-	-	TRBV29-1	TRBJ2-6	CSVLTREGANVLTF	TGCAGCGTTCTAACCAGGGAGGGGGCCAACGTCCTGACTTTC
once	TRBD2	TRBV6-6	TRBJ2-1	CASSYSSSGMSEQFF	TGTGCCAGCAGTTACTCCTCTAGCGGGATGTCGGAGCAGTTCTTC
-	TRBD2	TRBV5-1	TRBJ2-1	CASSPRTSGSYNEQFF	TGCGCCAGCAGCCCGAGGACTAGCGGGAGCTACAATGAGCAGTTCTTC
-	TRBD1	TRBV29-1	TRBJ2-2	CSAGQGNTGELFF	TGCAGCGCGGGACAGGGGAACACCGGGGAGCTGTTTTTT
-	-	TRBV20-1	TRBJ1-1	CSAILIGGFDF	TGCAGTGCGATCCTAATCGGGGGGTTTGACTTT
-	-	TRBV6-4	TRBJ2-6	CASSDIFLGQGGLVTNVLTF	TGTGCCAGCAGTGATATTTTTTTAGGGCAGGGGGGACTCGTGACCAACGTCCTGACTTTC
-	-	TRBV9	TRBJ2-1	CASSVYAVANEQFF	TGTGCCAGCAGCGTATATGCTGTAGCTAATGAGCAGTTCTTC
-	-	TRBV14	TRBJ2-3	CASSQFVTQYF	TGTGCCAGCAGCCAATTCGTTACGCAGTATTTT
-	TRBD1	TRBV2	TRBJ2-2	CASSARGGRTGELFF	TGTGCCAGCAGTGCTCGAGGGGGCAGAACCGGGGAGCTGTTTTTT
-	-	TRBV14	TRBJ2-3	CASSQDPIGGGQDTQYF	TGTGCCAGCAGCCAAGATCCTATCGGAGGAGGGCAAGATACGCAGTATTTT
-	-	TRBV30	TRBJ2-5	CAWEGLQETQYF	TGTGCCTGGGAGGGACTCCAAGAGACCCAGTACTTC
-	-	TRBV2	TRBJ2-7	CASSGGEAGFYEQYF	TGTGCCAGCAGTGGGGGTGAGGCTGGATTCTACGAGCAGTACTTC
-	-	TRBV5-1	TRBJ2-1	CASSLDPSGNEQFF	TGCGCCAGCAGCTTGGATCCCTCCGGCAATGAGCAGTTCTTC
-	-	TRBV28	TRBJ2-7	CASSPRKRQYSYEQYF	TGTGCCAGCAGCCCTAGAAAGCGGCAGTACTCCTACGAGCAGTACTTC